In this sample, the clone carrying this T cell receptor beta chain turned up a few times. The antigen is undetermined. The data derive from a study of response to subunit inactivated influenza vaccine. Overall study findings and caveats: Authors suggested each seasonal flu vaccination may recruit only limited numbers of new T cells.

TCRdb passed the RT-PCR reads through MiXCR, listing each CDR3 protein once. The sample lists over 750,000 distinct CDR3 sequences, over 20% occurring once. The germline V gene has CDR1 DFQATT and CDR2 SNEGSKA (reference sequence). The CDR3 runs 15 residues. Trimming cost V 6 bases and J 4 bases, with 18 bases left between them. The TCR comes from a man in his forties or fifties who received an inactivated influenza vaccine. The chain carries TRBV20-1 and TRBJ2-2; D not resolved. Sequenced here: PBMCs from blood, sampled 5 days after vaccination. DNA of the CDR3: TGCAGTGCCCGAGATATGGTAGGGATCACCGGGGAGCTGTTTTTT. Its translation: CSARDMVGITGELFF.